The 17 T cell receptor beta chains below come from one sample, sequenced in a study of regulatory T cells in long-lasting Graves disease (TCRdb year 2021). The library was generated by multiplex PCR. The sequencing machine was an Illumina HiSeq 4000. iRepertoire HTBI primers and Arm-PCR amplification of CDR3 regions were used to construct TCR beta libraries. In TCRdb, the public reads were trimmed at Q25 with fastp and aligned with MiXCR, with productive beta chains retained. Every entry covers one CDR3 protein and lists the most common genes and DNA from its rows. Present in this sample are 400,000 to 450,000 distinct CDR3 sequences, 16% of which were seen just once. Around 10% of the sample is in the top ten clones. In the paper's terms, the time point label means: newly diagnosed GD, antithyroid drugs for less than 3 months. For both TCR sequencing and RNA sequencing, RNA was extracted from PBMCs using TRIzol.

This sample was also put to use in a study of T cells in Graves' hyperthyroidism and ophthalmopathy.

Here the sequenced sample was peripheral blood mononuclear cells (PBMCs), taken at new diagnosis, from a patient treated with antithyroid drugs. The receptors derive from a woman in her twenties or thirties with Graves disease. Donor details come from another sample of the same person, matched by shared clones.

This clonotype was detected many times. V gene TRBV27 combines with J gene TRBJ2-1, with 10 bases aligning to TRBD2. This CDR3 is 15 amino acids long. With 5 bases clipped from V and 7 bases from J, the junction kept 8 bases outside the gene matches. Germline CDR1 and CDR2: MNHEY and SMNVEV (reference sequence). The CDR3 here is CASSQSGRATNEQFF. For the CDR3, the DNA is TGTGCCAGCAGTCAAAGCGGGAGGGCCACGAATGAGCAGTTCTTC.

This clonotype has a count of ten or more. The CDR3 sequence is CASGPLVRTDTQYF. The CDR3 nucleotides read TGTGCCAGCGGACCTTTAGTGCGCACAGATACGCAGTATTTT. The chain recombines TRBV6-2 or TRBV6-3 with TRBJ2-3; D call uncertain. Germline V gene sequence: CDR1 MNHEY, CDR2 SVGEGT. This CDR3 has 14 residues. Trimming left V 8 bases short and J 1 base short, with 13 bases between.

The CDR3 nucleotides read TGTGCCAGACGGGACAGACCCGCGACGGACCAAACCTACGAGCAGTACTTC. This codes for CARRDRPATDQTYEQYF. The V and J genes are TRBV9 and TRBJ2-7; 7 bases align to TRBD1. The CDR3 has 17 amino acids. The V gene end was trimmed by 8 bases and the J gene end by 2 bases; junction bases not matched to a gene: 19. Germline V gene lookup returns CDR1 SGDLS and CDR2 YYNGEE.

Many counts were recorded for this clonotype. The chain joins TRBV10-3 to TRBJ1-2; 7 nucleotides line up with TRBD1. The germline V gene has CDR1 ENHRY and CDR2 SYGVKD. The CDR3 extends over 13 amino acids. V was clipped by 5 bases and J by 2 bases; unmatched bases: 2. CDR3: CAISWDSNYGYTF. The CDR3 region has the DNA TGTGCCATCAGTTGGGACAGCAACTATGGCTACACCTTC.

CDR3 in DNA: TGTGCCAGCAGCCAAGAGCGGACAGGCCATCACCACTTT. It codes for CASSQERTGHHHF. The genes are TRBV3-1 and TRBJ1-6, with 7 bases aligning to TRBD1. Germline lookup yields CDR1 LGHDT and CDR2 YNNKEL (reference sequence). The CDR3 runs 13 residues. Trimming took 0 bases from V and 18 from J; bases not matched to a gene: 8. The full variable domain, with the rest looked up from reference TRBV3-1 and TRBJ1-6, is DTAVSQTPKYLVTQMGNDKSIKCEQNLGHDTMYWYKQDSKKFLKIMFSYNNKELIINETVPNRFSPKSPDKAHLNLHINSLELGDSAVYFCASSQERTGHHHFGNGTRLTVT.

This chain connects TRBV20-1 to TRBJ2-1, with 9 positions matching TRBD2. The V gene end was trimmed by 7 bases and the J gene end by 2 bases; junction bases not matched to a gene: 9. The germline V gene encodes CDR1 DFQATT and CDR2 SNEGSKA (reference sequence). The CDR3 extends over 15 amino acids. The CDR3 sequence is CSVPLSGRAYNEQFF. The CDR3, as DNA: TGCAGTGTCCCTCTTAGCGGGAGAGCCTACAATGAGCAGTTCTTC.

This rearrangement joins TRBV7-2 to TRBJ2-4; D not certain. The CDR3 covers 14 residues. V shed 8 bases and J shed 2 bases, with 13 bases lying between them. CDR1 is SGHTA, CDR2 FQGNSA, per germline. CDR3 residues: CASSLLESKNIQYF. For the CDR3, the DNA is TGTGCCAGCTCATTACTGGAATCCAAAAACATTCAGTACTTC.

This clonotype was observed many times. CDR3 in amino acids: CASSRGVRGSPLHF. CDR3 sequence (DNA): TGTGCCAGCTCAAGAGGGGTCAGGGGTTCACCCCTCCACTTT. V and J are TRBV13 and TRBJ1-6; weak D call: TRBD1 (6 bases). The V end lost 8 bases, the J end lost 9 bases, and 17 bases lay between the germline ends. This CDR3 is 14 amino acids long. Germline V gene lookup returns CDR1 PRHDT and CDR2 FYEKMQ (reference sequence).

There are many counts of this clonotype. This chain connects TRBV12-3 or TRBV12-4 to TRBJ1-2; no reliable D call. Trimming took off 5 bases at V and 2 bases at J, with 9 bases between the two ends. CDR3 length: 13 amino acids. DNA for the CDR3: TGTGCCAGCAGTCCGGGGAAGAACTATGGCTACACCTTC. This codes for CASSPGKNYGYTF.

The rearrangement uses TRBV5-5 and TRBJ2-2; D ambiguous. The V end lost 2 bases, the J end lost 6 bases, and 14 bases lay between the germline ends. The CDR3 extends over 15 amino acids. Germline-derived CDR1 and CDR2 are SGHKS and YYEKEE (reference sequence). Here the CDR3 reads CASSLFLLGAGELFF. The CDR3 coding sequence is TGTGCCAGCAGCTTATTTCTCCTAGGCGCCGGGGAGCTGTTTTTT.

This chain uses TRBV19 with TRBJ2-7; D remains ambiguous. V lost 5 bases and J lost 2, with 16 bases in between. The germline gives CDR1 LNHDA, CDR2 SQIVND (reference sequence). The CDR3 loop spans 15 amino acids. The DNA for the CDR3 is TGTGCCAGTAGTCGCGTCCAACTCCCCACCTACGAGCAGTACTTC. This encodes CASSRVQLPTYEQYF.

This clonotype was observed at least ten times. The chain combines TRBV7-2 with TRBJ2-2; TRBD2 matches at 8 bases. V shed 3 bases and J 4 bases; nucleotides not matched to a gene: 7. Germline CDR1 is SGHTA and CDR2 is FQGNSA. The CDR3 loop spans 16 amino acids. CDR3 in DNA: TGTGCCAGCAGCTTTGCGGGAGGCGTGGTCACCGGGGAGCTGTTTTTT. Translating it yields CASSFAGGVVTGELFF.

This chain links TRBV7-6 with TRBJ2-1; 10 bases match TRBD2. Germline V gene lookup returns CDR1 SGHVS and CDR2 FNYEAQ. V was pared by 5 bases and J by 5 bases, with 12 bases of the junction left unmatched. The CDR3 runs to 17 residues. CDR3 residues: CASSQRGRTSGNNEQFF. The DNA of the CDR3 is TGTGCCAGCAGCCAAAGGGGGAGGACTAGCGGTAACAATGAGCAGTTCTTC.

About this clonotype itself: A single base is all that separates this from a far larger clone, so a read error is likely. The J gene is TRBJ2-1, the V gene TRBV11-3, with D uncertain. The CDR3 extends over 12 amino acids. V was shortened by 1 base and J by 8 bases, with 6 bases between the two germline ends. CDR1 is SGHNT, CDR2 YENEEA, per germline. CDR3 residues: CASSLADDEQFF. The DNA of the CDR3 is TGTGCCAGCAGCTTAGCAGACGATGAGCAGTTCTTC.

This clonotype was detected ten times or more. This chain connects TRBV5-1 to TRBJ2-3; 7 bases agree with TRBD1. CDR1 is SGHRS, CDR2 YFSETQ, per germline. The CDR3 runs to 14 residues. The V segment lost 4 bases and the J segment 1 base; nucleotides outside the gene matches: 3. The CDR3 DNA is TGCGCCAGCAGCGCGAGGGGGCGCACAGATACGCAGTATTTT. This gives the protein CASSARGRTDTQYF.

At least ten counts were recorded for this clonotype. V is TRBV30 and J is TRBJ1-2; 9 bases are shared with TRBD1. V shed 3 bases and J 4 bases; nucleotides not matched to a gene: 15. The V gene's germline CDR1 is GTSNPN and CDR2 SVGIG (reference sequence). CDR3 length: 17 residues. The CDR3 coding sequence is TGTGCCTGGAGCGACCAACCGGGACAGGGTCGAGGCTATGGCTACACCTTC. It yields the protein CAWSDQPGQGRGYGYTF.

Ten or more counts support this clonotype. The chain carries TRBV19 and TRBJ1-1; 7 positions agree with TRBD1. CDR3 length: 14 amino acids. J was trimmed by 4 bases and V by 4 bases; bases with no gene match: 6. Germline assignment: CDR1 LNHDA and CDR2 SQIVND (reference sequence). Here the CDR3 DNA reads TGTGCCAGTAGTACGACAGGGTTGGGCACTGAAGCTTTCTTT. As protein: CASSTTGLGTEAFF.